The rows below give T cell receptor beta chains drawn from one sample of a study of OX40 agonist ivuxolimab in advanced cancers. The repertoire was sequenced with immunoSEQ multiplex PCR; TCRdb's copy has only in-frame clones and lacks some. The top ten hold 0.19% of the sample, which has about 84,000 clones, approximately 89% seen once. The material was CD4+ or CD8+ T cells sorted from blood, obtained in a trial of the OX40 agonist ivuxolimab. The receptors shown here come from an adult with an advanced solid tumor such as melanoma, head and neck, liver or kidney cancer. CDR3s include the opening cysteine and the closing phenylalanine or tryptophan. The D gene is left open where the match is weak. Size values are once, few and many counts, or a class for expanded clones, and some rows have none.

d_call	v_call	clone_size	cdr3_aa
NA	TRBV27	NA	CASSFLRGSEAFF
NA	TRBV5-1	once	CASSLGDTQYF
NA	TRBV29-1	NA	CSVFRRATPNYGYTF
NA	TRBV10-3	NA	CAISEGSGYTF
TRBD2	TRBV11-1	NA	CASSSGLAAYNEQFF
TRBD1	TRBV7-9	NA	CASSLQDRPNDYGYTF
NA	TRBV7-2	NA	CASRAMATTEAFF
TRBD1	TRBV2	NA	CASSAGTGPYNEQFF
NA	TRBV7-8	NA	CASSSRSRGRDASYEQYF
NA	TRBV5-1	NA	CASSLEKTHNSPLHF
TRBD1	TRBV19	NA	CASSIRDRGQPQHF
NA	TRBV5-1	NA	CASSFGDAGGNEQFF
NA	TRBV5-4	NA	CASSLGQGGGITGELFF
NA	TRBV29-1	NA	CSVTTGDPYNEQFF
TRBD1	TRBV5-1	NA	CASSFLQGSNEQFF
NA	TRBV5-1	NA	CASSLAGSTEAFF
NA	TRBV9	NA	CASSPTGRGYEQYF